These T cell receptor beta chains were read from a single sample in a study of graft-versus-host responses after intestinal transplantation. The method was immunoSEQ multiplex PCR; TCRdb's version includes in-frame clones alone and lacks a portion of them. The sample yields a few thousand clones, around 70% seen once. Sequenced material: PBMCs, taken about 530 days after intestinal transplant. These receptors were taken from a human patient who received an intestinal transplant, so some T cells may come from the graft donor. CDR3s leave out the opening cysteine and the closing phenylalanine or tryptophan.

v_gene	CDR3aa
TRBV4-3	ASSRETAPRVEQY
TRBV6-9	ASSPASYNEQF
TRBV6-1	ASSELPGGGSNTGELF
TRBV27	ASSLRTDYGYT
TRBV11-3	ASSLDLPTEAF
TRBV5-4	ASSGRAGALDGELF
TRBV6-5	ASSYRGASYEQY
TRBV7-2	PSSGGDRGLETGELF
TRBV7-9	ASSLTGGITEAF
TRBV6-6	ASREPVGETQY
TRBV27	ASSLLGTFATNEKLF
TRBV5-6	ASSLVGTGIRSAYEQY
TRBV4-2	ASSQDGDGQSNEQF
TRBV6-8	ASSAWDEQY
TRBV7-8	ASSRRTGEGNQPQH
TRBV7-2	ASSLGLKNIQY
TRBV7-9	ASSSSFGTGASYEQY
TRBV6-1	ASTDREESYT